The TCR beta chain under discussion was sequenced for a study of blood T cell repertoires in COVID-19. Study summary: The study drew acute and convalescent COVID-19 samples from the United States, Italy and Spain. T cells, B-cell-depleted T cells, or PBMCs provided the cDNA or gDNA that served as material.

Followed over time, Seattle patients had been enrolled while infection was active. Source study methods: Counts of nucleated cells, estimated from reference gene primer amplification, were obtained. Sequencing used immunoSEQ multiplex PCR; TCRdb keeps in-frame clones, though not all of them. V, J and clone size derive from that table, while D and trimming were established from the DNA sequence. The sample consists of roughly 410,000 clones, 89% of them appearing once. This CDR3 is built from 13 residues. The germline V gene has CDR1 MNHNY and CDR2 SVGAGI (reference sequence). V lost 6 bases and J lost 8, with 13 bases in between.

This TCR was recovered from a woman aged 40 to 50 with COVID-19, enrolled during active disease. V and J are TRBV6-6 and TRBJ1-4, with D perhaps matching TRBD1 (6 bases). Sequenced sample: peripheral blood. CDR3 in amino acids: CASSPTGYEKLFF. The CDR3 DNA follows: TGTGCCAGCAGCCCGACAGGTTACGAAAAACTGTTTTTT.